The source of this TCR beta chain is a study of OX40 agonist ivuxolimab in advanced cancers. This CDR3 is built from 11 residues. In germline, CDR1 is SGHDT, CDR2 YYEEEE. V lost 2 bases and J lost 10, with 9 bases in between. Method: immunoSEQ multiplex PCR; TCRdb's copy keeps in-frame clones and lacks some. The data show approximately 15,000 clones, with roughly 86% seen just once and approximately 72% held by the top ten. The sequencing here drew on CD4+ or CD8+ T cells sorted from blood, taken in a trial of the OX40 agonist ivuxolimab. The sequence came from an adult with an advanced solid tumor such as melanoma, head and neck, liver or kidney cancer. V gene TRBV5-6 combines with J gene TRBJ1-1; no clear D. In nucleotides, the CDR3 is TGTGCCAGCAGCTTTGGGGAGGCAGCTTTCTTT. This encodes CASSFGEAAFF.